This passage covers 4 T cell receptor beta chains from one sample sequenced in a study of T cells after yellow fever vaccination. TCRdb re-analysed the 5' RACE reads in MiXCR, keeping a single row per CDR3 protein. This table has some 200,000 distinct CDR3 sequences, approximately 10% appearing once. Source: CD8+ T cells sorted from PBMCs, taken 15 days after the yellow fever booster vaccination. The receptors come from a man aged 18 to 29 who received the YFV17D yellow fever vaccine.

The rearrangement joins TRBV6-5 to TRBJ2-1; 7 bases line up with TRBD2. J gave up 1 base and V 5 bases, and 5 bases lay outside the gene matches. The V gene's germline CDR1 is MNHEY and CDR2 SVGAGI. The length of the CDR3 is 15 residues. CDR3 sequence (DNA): TGTGCCAGCAGTACCCTAGCGGATTCCTACAATGAGCAGTTCTTC. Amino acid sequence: CASSTLADSYNEQFF.

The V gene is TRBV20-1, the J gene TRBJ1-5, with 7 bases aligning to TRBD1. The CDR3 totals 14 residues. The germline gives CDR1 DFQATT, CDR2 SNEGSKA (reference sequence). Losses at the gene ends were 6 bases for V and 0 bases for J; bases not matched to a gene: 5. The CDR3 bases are TGCAGTGCGCCCGGACAGGATAGCAATCAGCCCCAGCATTTT. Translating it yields CSAPGQDSNQPQHF.

The CDR3 DNA reads as TGTGCCAGCAGCTTAGCGATGGTCACCTACGAGCAGTACTTC. This codes for CASSLAMVTYEQYF. This chain joins TRBV7-8 and TRBJ2-7, with D uncertain. Trimming stripped 0 bases from V and 2 bases from J, with 8 bases between. CDR1 and CDR2 (germline): SGHVS, FQNEAQ. CDR3 size: 14 residues. Full variable domain (remainder filled in from reference TRBV7-8 and TRBJ2-7): GAGVSQSPRYKVAKRGQDVALRCDPISGHVSLFWYQQALGQGPEFLTYFQNEAQLDKSGLPSDRFFAERPEGSVSTLKIQRTQQEDSAVYLCASSLAMVTYEQYFGPGTRLTVT.

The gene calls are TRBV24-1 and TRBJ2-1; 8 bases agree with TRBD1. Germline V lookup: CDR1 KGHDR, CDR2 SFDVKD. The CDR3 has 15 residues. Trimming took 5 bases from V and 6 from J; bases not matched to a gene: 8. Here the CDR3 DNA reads TGTGCCACCAGTGTTTCACAGGGGGGCCTCAATGAGCAGTTCTTC. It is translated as CATSVSQGGLNEQFF.